These 29 T cell receptor beta chains were all obtained from the same sample, sequenced in a study of Ad26.COV2.S vaccination and SARS-CoV-2 variants. Treatment reported: about 20 received Ad26.COV2.S at low or high dose, single or two shots; 5 received placebo; per-sample allocation not given. Day 63 following the first vaccine or placebo injection was when the samples were taken. This table comes from immunoSEQ multiplex PCR, and its TCRdb copy is limited to in-frame clones, with some not included. The sample lists about 470,000 clones, roughly 88% seen once, with roughly 4.3% in the top ten. This sample comprised peripheral blood, obtained in a trial of Ad26.COV2.S vaccine versus placebo. These TCRs come from a person between 18 and 65 years old who received the Ad26.COV2.S COVID-19 vaccine or a placebo.

The rearrangement joins TRBV28 to TRBJ2-3; tentative D call: TRBD2 (6 bases). The CDR3 is made up of 16 amino acids. The V end was cut by 5 bases, the J end by 0 bases, with 15 bases between. Germline CDR1 MDHEN, CDR2 SYDVKM. CDR3 in amino acids: CASSVAGGVSTDTQYF. As DNA, the CDR3 is TGTGCCAGCAGTGTGGCCGGGGGTGTCAGCACAGATACGCAGTATTTT. Combining the CDR3 with reference TRBV28 and TRBJ2-3 gives the whole variable domain DVKVTQSSRYLVKRTGEKVFLECVQDMDHENMFWYRQDPGLGLRLIYFSYDVKMKEKGDIPEGYSVSREKKERFSLILESASTNQTSMYLCASSVAGGVSTDTQYFGPGTRLTVL.

The chain carries TRBV11-1 and TRBJ2-1; 8 bases fit TRBD2. Trimming at V came to 5 bases and at J to 4 bases, leaving 10 bases not matched to a gene. This CDR3 spans 16 amino acids. CDR1 and CDR2 (germline): SGHAT, FQDESV (reference sequence). DNA for the CDR3: TGTGCCAGCAGCACGTACGGGAGGGTCGCTTACAATGAGCAGTTCTTC. This gives the protein CASSTYGRVAYNEQFF.

The rearrangement links TRBV5-6 to TRBJ1-4, with D maybe TRBD1 (6 bases). CDR3 size: 15 residues. Germline loops: CDR1 SGHDT, CDR2 YYEEEE. Trimming stripped 6 bases from V and 4 bases from J, with 16 bases between. The CDR3 spells CASNKRQAYNEKLFF. In nucleotides, the CDR3 is TGTGCCAGCAACAAGCGACAGGCCTATAATGAAAAACTGTTTTTT.

This sequence joins TRBV4-2 and TRBJ2-1; TRBD2 aligns across 8 bases. Germline loops: CDR1 LGHNA, CDR2 YNFKEQ. The CDR3 contains 17 residues. Trimming at V came to 0 bases and at J to 1 base, leaving 5 bases not matched to a gene. CDR3 sequence: CASSQESKRESYNEQFF. As DNA, the CDR3 is TGTGCCAGCAGCCAAGAAAGTAAGCGGGAGTCCTACAATGAGCAGTTCTTC.

V is TRBV2 and J is TRBJ1-1, with a possible D match to TRBD1 (6 bases). V lost 4 bases and J 0 bases, leaving 9 bases between the germline ends. CDR3 length equals 14 residues. CDR1 SNHLY and CDR2 FYNNEI come from the germline V gene. CDR3 region: CASSGGGLNTEAFF. In DNA form, the CDR3 reads TGTGCCAGCAGTGGGGGGGGCTTGAACACTGAAGCTTTCTTT.

The chain carries TRBV18 and TRBJ1-2; D ambiguous. This CDR3 region has 16 residues. V lost 5 bases and J lost 7, with 23 bases in between. Germline CDR1 KGHSH, CDR2 LQKENI. CDR3 coding DNA: TGTGCCAGCTCAGGTGGACCGGGCCCTGCGGTGGGTGGCTACACCTTC. This sequence encodes CASSGGPGPAVGGYTF.

The chain recombines TRBV4-3 with TRBJ2-1; the match to TRBD2 covers 8 bases. CDR1 and CDR2 from the germline V gene are LGHNA and YSLEER. The V gene end was trimmed by 1 base and the J gene end by 6 bases; junction bases not matched to a gene: 8. The CDR3 contains 16 residues. The CDR3 coding sequence is TGCGCCAGCAGCCAAGCCCCGTACGGACTAGCCAATGAGCAGTTCTTC. Encoded protein: CASSQAPYGLANEQFF.

The chain combines TRBV7-2 with TRBJ1-1; D is uncertain. CDR1 and CDR2 (germline): SGHTA, FQGNSA. This CDR3 has 11 residues. Trimming removed 5 bases from V and 7 bases from J, with 8 bases in between. The CDR3 sequence is CASSARSEAFF. As DNA, the CDR3 is TGTGCCAGCAGCGCCCGTAGTGAAGCTTTCTTT.

The chain employs TRBV5-6 and TRBJ2-2; D unclear. The germline V and J ends were trimmed by 0 bases and 3 bases, with 12 bases remaining between them. The CDR3 runs 16 residues. In germline, CDR1 is SGHDT, CDR2 YYEEEE. CDR3 sequence: CASSLGTVHHTGELFF. The CDR3 DNA sequence: TGTGCCAGCAGCTTGGGGACGGTCCACCACACCGGGGAGCTGTTTTTT.

This rearrangement joins TRBV12-3 or TRBV12-4 to TRBJ2-7; D is ambiguous. V gave up 6 bases and J gave up 5 bases, with 8 bases separating them. The CDR3 contains 11 residues. CDR3 in amino acids: CASSLGHEQYF. CDR3 coding DNA: TGTGCCAGCAGCCTCGGACACGAGCAGTACTTC.

The chain recombines TRBV5-4 with TRBJ1-1; 7 bases align to TRBD1. The germline V gene has CDR1 SGHNT and CDR2 YYREEE (reference sequence). V gave up 0 bases and J gave up 8 bases; unmatched junction bases: 10. This CDR3 comprises 15 residues. DNA of the CDR3: TGTGCCAGCAGCTTGGGCGGAAGGGACAGAAAGGAAGCTTTCTTT. Translation gives CASSLGGRDRKEAFF.

The chain combines TRBV5-5 with TRBJ2-3, with D tentatively TRBD1 (6 bases). CDR3 length: 15 residues. CDR1 is SGHKS and CDR2 is YYEKEE in the germline V gene (reference sequence). V shed 5 bases and J shed 0 bases, with 13 bases lying between them. The CDR3 nucleotides read TGTGCCAGCAGACCGAGACAGGCCAGCACAGATACGCAGTATTTT. It codes for CASRPRQASTDTQYF. Filled out from reference TRBV5-5 and TRBJ2-3, the complete variable domain reads DAGVTQSPTHLIKTRGQQVTLRCSPISGHKSVSWYQQVLGQGPQFIFQYYEKEERGRGNFPDRFSARQFPNYSSELNVNALLLGDSALYLCASRPRQASTDTQYFGPGTRLTVL.

J is TRBJ1-6 and V is TRBV28, with TRBD1 matching 9 bases. Per germline, CDR1 MDHEN and CDR2 SYDVKM. The CDR3 is 21 residues long. V was clipped by 5 bases and J by 1 base; unmatched bases: 18. The CDR3 DNA reads TGTGCCAGCAGTCCCCCGGGACAGGGAATCTTCGGGGGGTCCTATAATTCACCCCTCCACTTT. It encodes CASSPPGQGIFGGSYNSPLHF.

The chain carries TRBV6-5 and TRBJ2-7; 7 positions agree with TRBD2. The junction had 13 bases not matched to a gene; V was cut back by 7 bases and J by 7 bases. Per germline, CDR1 MNHEY and CDR2 SVGAGI. CDR3 length equals 14 residues. The CDR3 reads CASTPAGYAEEQYF. In DNA form, the CDR3 reads TGTGCCAGCACGCCAGCGGGGTACGCGGAGGAGCAGTACTTC.

This chain links TRBV12-3 or TRBV12-4 with TRBJ2-1; D may be TRBD1 or TRBD2 (5 bases each). Trimming left V 4 bases short and J 7 bases short, with 11 bases between. The CDR3 is 13 amino acids. The CDR3 DNA reads TGTGCCAGCAGTTCCTGGGACGTGAATGAGCAGTTCTTC. This encodes CASSSWDVNEQFF.

This chain joins TRBV20-1 and TRBJ1-4, with D hard to call. V lost 2 bases, J lost 11 bases, and 6 bases lay in between. Germline V gene sequence: CDR1 DFQATT, CDR2 SNEGSKA (reference sequence). This CDR3 region has 10 residues. CDR3 sequence reads: CSARIGKLFF. CDR3 DNA sequence: TGCAGTGCTAGAATAGGGAAACTGTTTTTT.

The rearrangement uses TRBV19 and TRBJ1-2, with D perhaps TRBD1 (6 bases). The CDR3 runs 14 residues. V lost 1 base to trimming and J lost 7 bases, with 13 bases between them. The germline V gene has CDR1 LNHDA and CDR2 SQIVND (reference sequence). CDR3 in amino acids: CASSIGTGRSGYTF. In DNA form, the CDR3 reads TGTGCCAGTAGTATAGGAACAGGGCGGTCTGGCTACACCTTC.

This clone has more than one count but fewer than ten. The V gene is TRBV28, the J gene TRBJ1-5, with D possibly matching TRBD1 (5 bases). V was pared by 2 bases and J by 6 bases, with 11 bases between. The CDR3 totals 14 residues. Germline CDR1 MDHEN, CDR2 SYDVKM. This CDR3 is CASSLITGGQPQHF. CDR3 sequence (DNA): TGTGCCAGCAGTTTAATAACAGGCGGTCAGCCCCAGCATTTT. Looking up the rest from reference TRBV28 and TRBJ1-5 gives the full variable domain: DVKVTQSSRYLVKRTGEKVFLECVQDMDHENMFWYRQDPGLGLRLIYFSYDVKMKEKGDIPEGYSVSREKKERFSLILESASTNQTSMYLCASSLITGGQPQHFGDGTRLSIL.

CDR3 in DNA: TGTGCCATCAGTGAATTCAGCGGGACGTCTGGAAACACCATATATTTT. Its translation: CAISEFSGTSGNTIYF. V usage is TRBV10-3 and J usage is TRBJ1-3; D possibly corresponds to TRBD1 (5 bases). CDR3 length equals 16 residues. The germline V gene encodes CDR1 ENHRY and CDR2 SYGVKD. Trimming pared 3 bases from V and 1 base from J, leaving 13 bases between.

This clone has a handful of counts. CDR3: CASSLDGSRTGELFF. The CDR3 nucleotides read TGTGCCAGCAGCTTAGACGGCAGCCGCACCGGGGAGCTGTTTTTT. This rearrangement joins TRBV7-9 to TRBJ2-2, with D unresolved. Germline V lookup: CDR1 SEHNR, CDR2 FQNEAQ (reference sequence). Trimming removed 1 base from V and 4 bases from J, with 10 bases in between. The CDR3 is made up of 15 amino acids.

Remarks on this clone: Other DNA sequences within the sample encode an identical CDR3. The chain carries TRBV20-1 and TRBJ2-3, with TRBD2 matching 10 bases. CDR3 length: 14 amino acids. Germline V gene sequence: CDR1 DFQATT, CDR2 SNEGSKA (reference sequence). V trimming: 3 bases; J trimming: 2 bases; junction bases outside the gene matches: 2. The CDR3 DNA reads TGCAGTGCTAGTGGACTAGCGGTCACAGATACGCAGTATTTT. Translated, it gives CSASGLAVTDTQYF.

The V call is TRBV9, the J call TRBJ2-5; 8 nucleotides agree with TRBD2. The J segment lost 7 bases and the V segment lost 3 bases, leaving 5 bases of the junction unmatched. The germline V gene encodes CDR1 SGDLS and CDR2 YYNGEE. The CDR3 is 13 amino acids. The CDR3 DNA is TGTGCCAGCAGCGGGACTAGCCAATGGACCCAGTACTTC. It is translated as CASSGTSQWTQYF. The full variable domain, with the rest looked up from reference TRBV9 and TRBJ2-5, is DSGVTQTPKHLITATGQRVTLRCSPRSGDLSVYWYQQSLDQGLQFLIQYYNGEERAKGNILERFSAQQFPDLHSELNLSSLELGDSALYFCASSGTSQWTQYFGPGTRLLVL.

The chain carries TRBV28 and TRBJ1-2; 9 nucleotides agree with TRBD1. Germline trimming cut 1 base from V and 8 bases from J; bases unmatched to any gene: 5. In germline, CDR1 is MDHEN, CDR2 SYDVKM. The CDR3 runs to 14 residues. This CDR3 is CASSLSQGALGYTF. CDR3 nucleotide sequence: TGTGCCAGCAGTTTATCACAGGGGGCGCTAGGCTACACCTTC.

This rearrangement joins TRBV6-1 to TRBJ2-1, with 13 positions matching TRBD2. The germline gives CDR1 MNHNS, CDR2 SASEGT. The CDR3 extends over 16 amino acids. V dropped 2 bases and J dropped 10; count of bases not matched to a gene: 8. In DNA form, the CDR3 reads TGTGCCAGCAGTGAATTGGGGGGACTAGCGGGATCGGAGCAGTTCTTC. The encoded protein is CASSELGGLAGSEQFF.

The chain links TRBV5-1 to TRBJ2-5; 9 bases agree with TRBD2. Germline CDR1 reads SGHRS; CDR2 reads YFSETQ. There are 14 residues in the CDR3. Unmatched junction bases numbered 9, after V lost 7 bases and J lost 5 bases. Here the CDR3 reads CASRTVAGEETQYF. In nucleotides, the CDR3 is TGCGCCAGCCGCACGGTAGCGGGAGAGGAGACCCAGTACTTC.

The chain employs TRBV6-5 and TRBJ1-1; 9 positions agree with TRBD1. V trimming: 6 bases; J trimming: 4 bases; junction bases outside the gene matches: 6. Germline V gene sequence: CDR1 MNHEY, CDR2 SVGAGI. The CDR3 length is 14 residues. CDR3 region: CASSQDRGSTEAFF. As DNA, the CDR3 is TGTGCCAGCAGCCAGGACAGGGGCTCCACTGAAGCTTTCTTT.

This chain joins TRBV6-2 or TRBV6-3 and TRBJ1-2, with 9 bases that match TRBD1. The V and J ends lost 2 bases and 8 bases, in that order; junction bases with no gene match: 6. Germline values: CDR1 MNHEY, CDR2 SVGEGT. The CDR3 runs 14 residues. This CDR3 reads CASSYEGQGLGYTF. The DNA of the CDR3 is TGTGCCAGCAGTTACGAGGGACAGGGCCTCGGCTACACCTTC.

In DNA, the CDR3 is TGTGCCAGCAGCCGGGACAGGGGGCGTCAGCCCCAGCATTTT. It yields the protein CASSRDRGRQPQHF. V and J are TRBV28 and TRBJ1-5, with 12 bases fitting TRBD1. CDR1 is MDHEN and CDR2 is SYDVKM in the germline V gene. J was trimmed by 6 bases and V by 6 bases; bases with no gene match: 3. The CDR3 contains 14 residues. The variable domain in full, completed from reference TRBV28 and TRBJ1-5, reads DVKVTQSSRYLVKRTGEKVFLECVQDMDHENMFWYRQDPGLGLRLIYFSYDVKMKEKGDIPEGYSVSREKKERFSLILESASTNQTSMYLCASSRDRGRQPQHFGDGTRLSIL.

The CDR3 loop is CASSPMGRSPLHF. The CDR3 nucleotides are TGTGCCAGCAGTCCCATGGGGAGATCACCCCTCCACTTT. V gene TRBV28 combines with J gene TRBJ1-6; D not resolved. The length of the CDR3 is 13 residues. CDR1 and CDR2 (germline): MDHEN, SYDVKM. With 5 bases removed from V and 10 bases from J, the gap between germline ends came to 12 bases.